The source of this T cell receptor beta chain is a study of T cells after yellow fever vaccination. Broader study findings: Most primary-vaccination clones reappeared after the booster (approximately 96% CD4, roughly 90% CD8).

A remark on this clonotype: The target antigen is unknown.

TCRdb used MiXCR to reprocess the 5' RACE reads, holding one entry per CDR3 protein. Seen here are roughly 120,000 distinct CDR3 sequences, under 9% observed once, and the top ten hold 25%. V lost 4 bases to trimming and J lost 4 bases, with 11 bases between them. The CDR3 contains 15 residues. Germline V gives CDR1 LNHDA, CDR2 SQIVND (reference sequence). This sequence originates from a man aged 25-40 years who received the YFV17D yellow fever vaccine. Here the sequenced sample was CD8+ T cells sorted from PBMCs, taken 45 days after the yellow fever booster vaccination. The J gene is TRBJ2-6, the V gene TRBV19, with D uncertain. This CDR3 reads CASSSRTAGANVLTF. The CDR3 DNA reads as TGTGCCAGTAGTAGCCGCACAGCCGGGGCCAACGTCCTGACTTTC.